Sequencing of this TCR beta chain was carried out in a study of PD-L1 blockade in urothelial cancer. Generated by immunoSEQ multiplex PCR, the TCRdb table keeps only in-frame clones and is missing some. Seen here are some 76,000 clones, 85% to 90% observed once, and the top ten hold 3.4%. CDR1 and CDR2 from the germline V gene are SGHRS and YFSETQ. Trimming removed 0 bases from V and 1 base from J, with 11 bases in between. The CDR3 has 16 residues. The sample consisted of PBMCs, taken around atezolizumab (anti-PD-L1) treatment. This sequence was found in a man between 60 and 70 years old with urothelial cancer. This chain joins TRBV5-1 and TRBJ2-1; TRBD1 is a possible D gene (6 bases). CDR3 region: CASSLDPRGSYNEQFF. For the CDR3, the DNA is TGCGCCAGCAGCTTGGACCCCAGGGGATCCTACAATGAGCAGTTCTTC.